The entry that follows covers one T cell receptor (beta chain) sequence. Repertoires were generated with immunoSEQ multiplex PCR, while TCRdb's copy carries only in-frame clones and drops some. Found here are 200,000 or so clones, 80% to 95% of them singletons; the top ten hold more than 0.7%. The source of the sample is a study of blood T cell repertoires in COVID-19. Turning to the study itself: Acute-phase and convalescent COVID-19 samples originated in the United States, Italy and Spain.

Per germline, CDR1 MNHEY and CDR2 SVGAGI. Trimming pared 6 bases from V and 4 bases from J, leaving 12 bases between. The CDR3 extends over 13 amino acids. Sequenced input: peripheral blood. The clonotype originates from a man between 60 and 75 years old with COVID-19, enrolled during active disease. V usage is TRBV6-5 and J usage is TRBJ1-1, with D maybe TRBD1 (6 bases). DNA of the CDR3: TGTGCCAGCAGATTCACAGGGAGCACTGAAGCTTTCTTT. It encodes CASRFTGSTEAFF.